Each of the 9 T cell receptor beta chains below was sequenced from the same sample in a study of Ad26.COV2.S vaccination and SARS-CoV-2 variants (dated by TCRdb to the early 2020s). The method was the immunoSEQ multiplex PCR assay. TCRdb holds this immuneACCESS table with in-frame rearrangements only. Some clones are missing; in checked studies, unresolved V genes explain under half, and the rest has no known cause. Across this sample there are 300,000 to 400,000 clones, with around 89% seen only once. Approximately 5% of the sample belongs to the ten largest clones. Reading the label with the study, this specimen's treatment or condition is: around 19 received Ad26.COV2.S at low or high dose, single or two shots; about five received placebo; per-sample allocation not given. For vaccine and placebo recipients, the sequenced repertoires came from samples collected on day 63 after the first injection.

The sequencing here drew on peripheral blood, taken in a trial of Ad26.COV2.S vaccine versus placebo. These receptors were taken from a person aged 18 to 65 who received the Ad26.COV2.S COVID-19 vaccine or a placebo.

This chain uses TRBV5-4 with TRBJ2-2; D gene unclear. Trimming shortened V by 2 bases and J by 6 bases, and 5 bases separated the two germline ends. The germline V gene encodes CDR1 SGHNT and CDR2 YYREEE (reference sequence). The CDR3 covers 12 residues. The CDR3 DNA reads as TGTGCCAGCAGCTTTGAGGCCGGGGAGCTGTTTTTT. Its protein is CASSFEAGELFF.

The chain uses TRBV7-9 and TRBJ2-1; TRBD2 matches 9 bases. CDR1 SEHNR and CDR2 FQNEAQ come from the germline V gene (reference sequence). This CDR3 comprises 17 residues. The V gene end was trimmed by 0 bases and the J gene end by 7 bases; junction bases not matched to a gene: 10. CDR3 loop: CASSLAVLAGAGNEQFF. The CDR3 nucleotides are TGTGCCAGCAGCTTAGCTGTCTTAGCGGGGGCGGGAAATGAGCAGTTCTTC. The full variable domain, rest sourced from reference TRBV7-9 and TRBJ2-1, is DTGVSQNPRHKITKRGQNVTFRCDPISEHNRLYWYRQTLGQGPEFLTYFQNEAQLEKSRLLSDRFSAERPKGSFSTLEIQRTEQGDSAMYLCASSLAVLAGAGNEQFFGPGTRLTVL.

The chain has TRBV2 and TRBJ1-3; D uncertain. Germline CDR1 SNHLY, CDR2 FYNNEI. V lost 5 bases and J 0 bases, leaving 20 bases between the germline ends. The CDR3 length is 18 residues. The DNA of the CDR3 is TGTGCCAGCAGTCCTTTCCTAGAACGGACGATCTCTGGAAACACCATATATTTT. This encodes CASSPFLERTISGNTIYF.

The chain recombines TRBV4-1 with TRBJ1-1; TRBD1 agrees at 8 bases. The germline V gene encodes CDR1 MGHRA and CDR2 YSYEKL. The CDR3 contains 16 residues. V shed 3 bases, J shed 5 bases, and the junction held 11 bases outside the gene matches. CDR3 nucleotides: TGCGCCAGCAGCCAGTCCGACAGGGGACAGCAGACTGAAGCTTTCTTT. This sequence encodes CASSQSDRGQQTEAFF.

V usage is TRBV9 and J usage is TRBJ1-4; D gene ambiguous. Germline V gene data show CDR1 as SGDLS and CDR2 as YYNGEE. CDR3 length: 15 residues. V was shortened by 0 bases and J by 0 bases, with 6 bases between the two germline ends. The CDR3 protein is CASSVGAATNEKLFF. Here the CDR3 DNA reads TGTGCCAGCAGCGTAGGAGCAGCAACTAATGAAAAACTGTTTTTT.

V gene TRBV5-1 combines with J gene TRBJ1-2; TRBD1 might be the D (5 bases). Trimming stripped 2 bases from V and 5 bases from J, with 16 bases between. The germline V gene encodes CDR1 SGHRS and CDR2 YFSETQ. The CDR3 has 15 amino acids. The CDR3 region is CASSFVRGTVYGYTF. CDR3 sequence (DNA): TGCGCCAGCAGCTTTGTGCGCGGGACGGTGTATGGCTACACCTTC.

The chain uses TRBV18 and TRBJ1-6; 9 positions agree with TRBD1. Germline assignment: CDR1 KGHSH and CDR2 LQKENI. The J segment lost 7 bases and the V segment lost 3 bases, leaving 4 bases of the junction unmatched. The CDR3 runs to 15 residues. The CDR3 protein is CASSPSGQGNSPLHF. CDR3 sequence (DNA): TGTGCCAGCTCACCTTCAGGACAGGGGAATTCACCCCTCCACTTT.

This clone was detected only a few times. The chain carries TRBV4-2 and TRBJ2-1; 7 bases align to TRBD2. Germline V lookup: CDR1 LGHNA, CDR2 YNFKEQ. J lost 3 bases, V lost 0 bases, and 5 bases had no gene match. The CDR3 spans 16 residues. CDR3 amino acids: CASSQDMGGVYNEQFF. CDR3 sequence (DNA): TGTGCCAGCAGCCAAGATATGGGGGGGGTCTACAATGAGCAGTTCTTC.

The J gene is TRBJ1-2, the V gene TRBV21-1; TRBD1 is the table's D call and was not checked against the DNA. TRBV21-1 is listed as a pseudogene. The CDR3 covers 14 residues. CDR3 in amino acids: CASSGLTGDYGYTF. The CDR3 nucleotides are TGTGCCAGCAGCGGATTGACAGGGGACTATGGCTACACCTTC.